The next 27 T cell receptor beta chains were all read from a single sample in a study of vaccination effects on CD4 cells after COVID-19. Viral peptide pools were used in the ViraFEST assay to expand antigen-specific CD4+ T cells, and sequencing came afterward. Having been cultured for ten to eleven days, the cells underwent CD4+ T cell isolation. Participants received two doses of either the BNT162b2 or mRNA-1273 vaccine. The antigens these receptors bind are not known. Some clones are missing from TCRdb's copy, which holds only in-frame ones; the method was immunoSEQ multiplex PCR. The sample includes 50,000 to 65,000 clones, 60% to 75% seen only once; the top ten take 0.95% to 1.5%. The sequenced sample was CD4+ T cells from PBMCs cultured with HCoV-229E spike peptides, obtained after COVID-19 vaccination. These receptors originate from a human donor who received a COVID-19 vaccine.

The gene calls are TRBV11-2 and TRBJ1-4; TRBD1 agrees at 10 bases. CDR1 and CDR2 from the germline V gene are SGHAT and FQNNGV. V shed 5 bases, J shed 5 bases, and the junction held 11 bases outside the gene matches. The CDR3 runs 17 residues. The CDR3 here is CASSLRTGGYPNEKLFF. Here the CDR3 DNA reads TGTGCCAGCAGCCTACGGACAGGGGGTTATCCCAATGAAAAACTGTTTTTT.

The V gene is TRBV30, the J gene TRBJ1-5; D is possibly TRBD1 (5 bases). The length of the CDR3 is 15 residues. CDR1 GTSNPN and CDR2 SVGIG come from the germline V gene (reference sequence). V lost 2 bases, J lost 6 bases, and 17 bases lay in between. In DNA, the CDR3 is TGTGCCTGGAGTTACTACGGGACTGGAAGTCAGCCCCAGCATTTT. It translates to CAWSYYGTGSQPQHF.

V is TRBV7-8 and J is TRBJ1-2, with D maybe TRBD1 (6 bases). This CDR3 is 15 amino acids long. CDR1 and CDR2 from the germline V gene are SGHVS and FQNEAQ. Deletions cut 0 bases from V and 2 bases from J, with 10 bases between. CDR3: CASSLAGTLNYGYTF. DNA for the CDR3: TGTGCCAGCAGCTTAGCAGGGACATTGAACTATGGCTACACCTTC. Full variable domain (missing parts from reference TRBV7-8 and TRBJ1-2): GAGVSQSPRYKVAKRGQDVALRCDPISGHVSLFWYQQALGQGPEFLTYFQNEAQLDKSGLPSDRFFAERPEGSVSTLKIQRTQQEDSAVYLCASSLAGTLNYGYTFGSGTRLTVV.

This clone was seen more than once but under ten times. The V call is TRBV12-3 or TRBV12-4, the J call TRBJ1-5; TRBD1 agrees at 7 bases. There are 13 residues in the CDR3. Trimming at V came to 6 bases and at J to 1 base, leaving 0 bases not matched to a gene. CDR3 in DNA: TGTGCCAGCAGGACAGGGAGCAATCAGCCCCAGCATTTT. Translation: CASRTGSNQPQHF.

This sequence joins TRBV6-2 or TRBV6-3 and TRBJ2-7; weak D call: TRBD2 (5 bases). With 1 base removed from V and 7 bases from J, the gap between germline ends came to 8 bases. Germline V gene lookup returns CDR1 MNHEY and CDR2 SVGEGT. This CDR3 has 12 residues. The CDR3 spells CASSYLGSEQYV. Here the CDR3 DNA reads TGTGCCAGCAGTTACTTGGGGAGTGAGCAGTACGTC.

V gene TRBV7-9 combines with J gene TRBJ2-1; 11 nucleotides match TRBD2. CDR1 and CDR2 (germline): SEHNR, FQNEAQ (reference sequence). V dropped 3 bases and J dropped 14; count of bases not matched to a gene: 9. This CDR3 is built from 14 residues. CDR3 in DNA: TGTGCCAGCAGCTTTACTAGCGGGGGTGCTTTGGAGTTCTTC. It is translated as CASSFTSGGALEFF.

The chain is built from TRBV28 and TRBJ1-2; D uncertain. This CDR3 spans 15 amino acids. Between the trimmed V and J ends, which lost 6 bases and 1 base, there was a span of 15 bases. CDR1 and CDR2 (germline): MDHEN, SYDVKM. The CDR3 protein is CASSSGRTFNYGYTF. CDR3 in DNA: TGTGCCAGCAGCTCTGGACGGACCTTTAACTATGGCTACACCTTC.

The chain is built from TRBV27 and TRBJ2-5, with 8 nucleotides matching TRBD1. In germline, CDR1 is MNHEY, CDR2 SMNVEV (reference sequence). V dropped 6 bases and J dropped 4; count of bases not matched to a gene: 4. The CDR3 has 13 residues. CDR3: CASRTGVGETQYF. DNA of the CDR3: TGTGCCAGCAGGACAGGGGTCGGAGAGACCCAGTACTTC.

The J gene is TRBJ2-1, the V gene TRBV5-1; 7 nucleotides align to TRBD1. The CDR3 extends over 16 amino acids. Germline V lookup: CDR1 SGHRS, CDR2 YFSETQ. The V and J ends lost 3 bases and 0 bases, in that order; junction bases with no gene match: 6. CDR3 protein: CASSWSGTVSYNEQFF. The CDR3 DNA reads TGCGCCAGCAGCTGGTCCGGGACAGTCTCCTACAATGAGCAGTTCTTC.

The CDR3, as DNA: TGTGCCAGCAGCTTATCAGGGGGCGGGGAGACCCAGTACTTC. Protein sequence: CASSLSGGGETQYF. V and J are TRBV11-3 and TRBJ2-5, with 8 nucleotides matching TRBD1. CDR1 is SGHNT and CDR2 is YENEEA in the germline V gene. V trimming: 2 bases; J trimming: 5 bases; junction bases outside the gene matches: 4. This CDR3 comprises 14 residues.

The V and J genes are TRBV20-1 and TRBJ1-4; 7 bases match TRBD1. Germline trimming cut 3 bases from V and 4 bases from J; bases unmatched to any gene: 5. The CDR3 length is 14 residues. Germline CDR1 DFQATT, CDR2 SNEGSKA (reference sequence). The CDR3, as DNA: TGCAGTGCTAGTCGTCACAGGGGTAATGAAAAACTGTTTTTT. Translation: CSASRHRGNEKLFF.

The chain is built from TRBV18 and TRBJ1-5; unclear D gene. Germline V lookup: CDR1 KGHSH, CDR2 LQKENI. The CDR3 has 14 residues. The ends were cut back, 3 bases at V and 0 bases at J, with 6 bases in the middle. The CDR3 sequence: CASSPVHSNQPQHF. In DNA, the CDR3 is TGTGCCAGCTCACCGGTCCATAGCAATCAGCCCCAGCATTTT.

V is TRBV5-1 and J is TRBJ1-1, with D possibly TRBD1 on 5 matching bases. CDR3 length equals 15 residues. Trimming pared 4 bases from V and 5 bases from J, leaving 18 bases between. The germline gives CDR1 SGHRS, CDR2 YFSETQ. CDR3: CASSRGGEGSTEAFF. As DNA, the CDR3 is TGCGCCAGCAGCCGGGGGGGGGAAGGGAGTACTGAAGCTTTCTTT.

This chain uses TRBV6-5 with TRBJ1-2; the D gene is possibly TRBD1 (5 bases). The CDR3 has 12 amino acids. Deletions cut 5 bases from V and 8 bases from J, with 12 bases between. CDR1 and CDR2 (germline): MNHEY, SVGAGI. DNA of the CDR3: TGTGCCAGCAGTAGGGGCGCGGGGGGCTACACCTTC. It is translated as CASSRGAGGYTF.

The chain uses TRBV11-2 and TRBJ1-1, with a tentative D call TRBD1 (6 bases). CDR3 length: 14 residues. Germline loops: CDR1 SGHAT, CDR2 FQNNGV. Between the trimmed V and J ends, which lost 5 bases and 4 bases, there was a span of 14 bases. CDR3: CASSPTGRLTEAFF. The CDR3 coding sequence is TGTGCCAGCAGCCCAACAGGGCGGCTCACTGAAGCTTTCTTT.

The chain joins TRBV5-1 to TRBJ1-2; D remains ambiguous. The length of the CDR3 is 14 residues. Germline V gene data show CDR1 as SGHRS and CDR2 as YFSETQ. V was pared by 4 bases and J by 2 bases, with 12 bases between. The CDR3, as DNA: TGCGCCAGCAGCGGGTACACGGGGAACTATGGCTACACCTTC. Protein product: CASSGYTGNYGYTF.

This clone has a handful of counts. The rearrangement joins TRBV6-2 or TRBV6-3 to TRBJ2-7; the match to TRBD1 covers 7 bases. Germline CDR1 is MNHEY and CDR2 is SVGEGT. Trimming took 2 bases from V and 0 from J; bases not matched to a gene: 4. The CDR3 extends over 15 amino acids. The chain's CDR3 is CASSYRQGRSYEQYV. CDR3 DNA: TGTGCCAGCAGTTACCGACAGGGCCGCTCCTACGAGCAGTACGTC.

The chain is built from TRBV12-3 or TRBV12-4 and TRBJ2-7, with TRBD1 matching 8 bases. The CDR3 consists of 13 residues. The V segment lost 6 bases and the J segment 5 bases; nucleotides outside the gene matches: 6. The CDR3 loop is CASSLGQVDEQYV. The CDR3, as DNA: TGTGCCAGCAGCCTGGGACAGGTGGACGAGCAGTACGTC.

This chain links TRBV19 with TRBJ2-3; D is possibly TRBD2 (5 bases). V was pared by 5 bases and J by 1 base, with 7 bases between. CDR1 and CDR2 from the germline V gene are LNHDA and SQIVND (reference sequence). This CDR3 spans 13 amino acids. The CDR3 here is CASSHSGTDTQYF. In DNA form, the CDR3 reads TGTGCCAGTAGTCATAGCGGCACAGATACGCAGTATTTT.

The chain joins TRBV6-5 to TRBJ2-7; D possibly uses TRBD1 or TRBD2 (5 bases each). V lost 2 bases to trimming and J lost 5 bases, with 10 bases between them. Germline V CDR1 and CDR2: MNHEY, SVGAGI. The CDR3 runs 13 residues. CDR3 amino acids: CASSYDGADEQYV. CDR3 in DNA: TGTGCCAGCAGTTACGACGGGGCCGACGAGCAGTACGTC.

This rearrangement joins TRBV18 to TRBJ2-1; D is possibly TRBD1 (5 bases). The germline gives CDR1 KGHSH, CDR2 LQKENI. This CDR3 contains 14 residues. V lost 2 bases to trimming and J lost 2 bases, with 7 bases between them. The DNA for the CDR3 is TGTGCCAGCTCACCAGGGGCGGCCTACAATGAGCAGTTCTTC. Encoded protein: CASSPGAAYNEQFF.

This clone was counted a few times. This chain uses TRBV6-5 with TRBJ2-3; 10 bases match TRBD1. V shed 2 bases and J 4 bases; nucleotides not matched to a gene: 6. CDR1 is MNHEY, CDR2 SVGAGI, per germline. The CDR3 sequence is 16 residues long. The CDR3 protein is CASSYAGTGEADTQYF. DNA of the CDR3: TGTGCCAGCAGTTACGCCGGGACAGGGGAGGCAGATACGCAGTATTTT.

This clone was found a few times. The chain recombines TRBV5-1 with TRBJ1-4; D is perhaps TRBD1 (5 bases). Trimming stripped 5 bases from V and 4 bases from J, with 9 bases between. CDR3 length: 13 amino acids. The germline V gene has CDR1 SGHRS and CDR2 YFSETQ. The CDR3 loop reads CASSRDGNEKLFF. In DNA form, the CDR3 reads TGCGCCAGCAGTCGGGACGGTAATGAAAAACTGTTTTTT. The full variable domain, with the rest looked up from reference TRBV5-1 and TRBJ1-4, is KAGVTQTPRYLIKTRGQQVTLSCSPISGHRSVSWYQQTPGQGLQFLFEYFSETQRNKGNFPGRFSGRQFSNSRSEMNVSTLELGDSALYLCASSRDGNEKLFFGSGTQLSVL.

Note on this clone: Other nucleotide sequences in the sample specify the same CDR3. V gene TRBV20-1 combines with J gene TRBJ1-2; the D gene is possibly TRBD1 (6 bases). The CDR3 runs 11 residues. The germline gives CDR1 DFQATT, CDR2 SNEGSKA (reference sequence). The germline V and J ends were trimmed by 6 bases and 4 bases, with 9 bases remaining between them. The CDR3 reads CSAIQGYGYTF. CDR3 in DNA: TGCAGTGCAATACAGGGCTATGGCTACACCTTC.

This clone was counted only a few times. V and J are TRBV5-4 and TRBJ1-6; the D gene is possibly TRBD1 (6 bases). The V gene lost 4 bases and the J gene lost 5 bases, with 13 bases spanning the gap. This CDR3 spans 15 amino acids. The germline V gene has CDR1 SGHNT and CDR2 YYREEE (reference sequence). Here the CDR3 DNA reads TGTGCCAGCAGCCTGGACAGCGGGAATAATTCACCCCTCCACTTT. Amino acids: CASSLDSGNNSPLHF.

V usage is TRBV7-3 and J usage is TRBJ2-3; weak D call: TRBD2 (6 bases). Germline V lookup: CDR1 SGHTA, CDR2 FQGTGA. CDR3 length equals 18 residues. V dropped 5 bases and J dropped 0 bases, with 21 bases sitting between them. CDR3 amino acids: CASSPLGRGPDSTDTQYF. The CDR3 DNA follows: TGTGCCAGCAGCCCTTTGGGGCGGGGACCGGATAGCACAGATACGCAGTATTTT.

The V gene is TRBV7-3, the J gene TRBJ2-3; 7 bases line up with TRBD2. CDR1 and CDR2 (germline): SGHTA, FQGTGA. CDR3 length: 16 amino acids. J gave up 6 bases and V 1 base, and 10 bases lay outside the gene matches. The chain's CDR3 is CASSLSLGGGDDTQYF. The CDR3 DNA reads as TGTGCCAGCAGCTTAAGTTTAGGTGGGGGGGATGATACGCAGTATTTT.